One sample yielded the 30 T cell receptor beta chains listed below, sequenced in a study of technical replicates of blood from a handful of donors. Libraries were prepared by immunoSEQ multiplex PCR; TCRdb keeps only in-frame clonotypes and omits some of them. The sample shows tens of thousands of clones, approximately 95% of them seen only once. Input material: T cells isolated from PBMCs. The receptors were sampled from a human donor in good health.

The J gene is TRBJ2-2, the V gene TRBV2; 8 bases are shared with TRBD1. V lost 7 bases, J lost 9 bases, and 13 bases stayed unmatched. The CDR3 is 15 residues long. CDR1 is SNHLY, CDR2 FYNNEI, per germline. CDR3 DNA sequence: TGTGCCAGCATACGGGACAGGACAAGGCTTAGGGAGCTGTTTTTT. Translation gives CASIRDRTRLRELFF.

Points on this clone: One end of the junction varies from germline; a read error may be responsible. This chain connects TRBV7-9 to TRBJ2-7; D is possibly TRBD1 (6 bases). Per the germline V gene, CDR1 is SEHNR and CDR2 is FQNEAQ (reference sequence). The CDR3 is 11 residues long. This CDR3 reads CASSLETGKYF. As DNA, the CDR3 is TGTGCCAGCAGTTTAGAGACAGGCAAGTACTTC.

The chain joins TRBV7-2 to TRBJ2-3; TRBD2 aligns across 7 bases. Germline V gene data show CDR1 as SGHTA and CDR2 as FQGNSA. This CDR3 is built from 13 residues. J lost 7 bases, V lost 10 bases, and 11 bases had no gene match. The CDR3 protein is CAIILGEGYTQYF. The DNA of the CDR3 is TGTGCCATCATTCTGGGGGAGGGTTATACGCAGTATTTT.

The J gene is TRBJ2-5, the V gene TRBV18, with 11 bases matching TRBD1. The CDR3 spans 15 residues. Trimming removed 2 bases from V and 3 bases from J; junction bases left unmatched: 2. Germline lookup yields CDR1 KGHSH and CDR2 LQKENI. The CDR3 reads CASSPRTGGEETQYF. CDR3 DNA: TGTGCCAGCTCACCAAGGACAGGGGGCGAAGAGACCCAGTACTTC.

The chain is built from TRBV5-1 and TRBJ2-3; a possible D gene is TRBD2 (6 bases). CDR3 length: 15 residues. Germline CDR1 SGHRS, CDR2 YFSETQ. V lost 4 bases and J lost 2, with 14 bases in between. This chain's CDR3 is CASSTGTQITDTQYF. CDR3 DNA sequence: TGCGCCAGCAGCACCGGGACTCAGATCACAGATACGCAGTATTTT.

The chain's CDR3 is CASSFPGQGPDTQYF. In nucleotides, the CDR3 is TGTGCCAGCAGTTTCCCGGGACAGGGGCCAGATACGCAGTATTTT. The gene calls are TRBV6-1 and TRBJ2-3, with 10 bases lining up with TRBD1. V shed 5 bases and J 4 bases; nucleotides not matched to a gene: 6. Germline assignment: CDR1 MNHNS and CDR2 SASEGT. This CDR3 comprises 15 residues.

This clone was seen just once. The chain uses TRBV19 and TRBJ2-7; possibly TRBD2 for D (6 bases). The germline V gene encodes CDR1 LNHDA and CDR2 SQIVND (reference sequence). V was pared by 3 bases and J by 4 bases, with 16 bases between. This CDR3 is 15 amino acids long. CDR3 residues: CASSMDPTSRYEQYF. In DNA form, the CDR3 reads TGTGCCAGTAGTATGGACCCTACTAGCAGGTACGAGCAGTACTTC.

This chain uses TRBV30 with TRBJ2-3; no definite D call. CDR1 GTSNPN and CDR2 SVGIG come from the germline V gene (reference sequence). The CDR3 is 13 amino acids. Trimming removed 5 bases at V and 1 base at J, with 10 bases between. The CDR3 reads CAWRRQGTDTQYF. For the CDR3, the DNA is TGTGCCTGGCGAAGGCAGGGCACAGATACGCAGTATTTT.

CDR3 sequence (DNA): TGCAGCGTTGCCGAGGACAGGGATAATTCACCCCTCCACTTT. Translation: CSVAEDRDNSPLHF. The chain employs TRBV29-1 and TRBJ1-6; 8 positions agree with TRBD1. V gave up 4 bases and J gave up 5 bases; unmatched junction bases: 4. Germline assignment: CDR1 SQVTM and CDR2 ANQGSEA. This CDR3 has 14 residues.

The chain recombines TRBV7-9 with TRBJ2-7, with a weak D call TRBD2 (5 bases). Deletions cut 5 bases from V and 1 base from J, with 9 bases between. Germline lookup yields CDR1 SEHNR and CDR2 FQNEAQ (reference sequence). The CDR3 sequence is 13 residues long. CDR3: CASSRGISYEQYF. As DNA, the CDR3 is TGTGCCAGCAGCCGGGGAATTTCCTACGAGCAGTACTTC. The full variable domain, in which reference TRBV7-9 and TRBJ2-7 provide the parts outside the CDR3, is DTGVSQNPRHKITKRGQNVTFRCDPISEHNRLYWYRQTLGQGPEFLTYFQNEAQLEKSRLLSDRFSAERPKGSFSTLEIQRTEQGDSAMYLCASSRGISYEQYFGPGTRLTVT.

The V call is TRBV5-1, the J call TRBJ2-1; the D is unclear. The V and J ends lost 0 bases and 7 bases respectively, with 11 bases between them. CDR1 SGHRS and CDR2 YFSETQ come from the germline V gene. The CDR3 is 14 residues long. The DNA of the CDR3 is TGCGCCAGCAGCTTGGGCCCCCAGGCAAATGAGCAGTTCTTC. Translating it yields CASSLGPQANEQFF. Variable domain in full (rest from reference TRBV5-1 and TRBJ2-1): KAGVTQTPRYLIKTRGQQVTLSCSPISGHRSVSWYQQTPGQGLQFLFEYFSETQRNKGNFPGRFSGRQFSNSRSEMNVSTLELGDSALYLCASSLGPQANEQFFGPGTRLTVL.

The rearrangement uses TRBV27 and TRBJ1-2, with D perhaps matching TRBD1 (5 bases). The CDR3 contains 13 residues. V was pared by 6 bases and J by 8 bases, with 16 bases between. In germline, CDR1 is MNHEY, CDR2 SMNVEV (reference sequence). For the CDR3, the DNA is TGTGCCAGCAGGTACCACAGGAGTAGCGGCTACACCTTC. Its protein is CASRYHRSSGYTF.

In this sample, this clone turned up once. V is TRBV4-1 and J is TRBJ2-5, with a weak D call TRBD2 (6 bases). This CDR3 has 15 amino acids. With 0 bases removed from V and 7 bases from J, the gap between germline ends came to 15 bases. Germline loops: CDR1 MGHRA, CDR2 YSYEKL. The CDR3 DNA follows: TGCGCCAGCAGCCAAGAAACGGGAGCAGTTGGGACCCAGTACTTC. Amino acids: CASSQETGAVGTQYF.

The chain uses TRBV5-6 and TRBJ2-1, with TRBD2 matching 10 bases. The CDR3 has 18 amino acids. Per germline, CDR1 SGHDT and CDR2 YYEEEE. The J segment lost 4 bases and the V segment lost 0 bases, leaving 10 bases of the junction unmatched. CDR3: CASSLAGASGSIYNEQFF. The CDR3 coding sequence is TGTGCCAGCAGCTTGGCTGGGGCTAGCGGGAGCATATACAATGAGCAGTTCTTC.

This chain connects TRBV28 to TRBJ1-4; no clear D. The CDR3 runs 17 residues. Germline loops: CDR1 MDHEN, CDR2 SYDVKM. V was clipped by 5 bases and J by 4 bases, with 20 bases between them. The CDR3 sequence: CASSPPEGIGINEKLFF. The CDR3 DNA reads as TGTGCCAGCAGTCCACCCGAGGGAATCGGAATTAATGAAAAACTGTTTTTT.

The chain links TRBV30 to TRBJ1-1; no clear D gene. Germline CDR1 GTSNPN, CDR2 SVGIG (reference sequence). This CDR3 region has 13 residues. Trimming shortened V by 2 bases and J by 5 bases, and 12 bases separated the two germline ends. CDR3 in DNA: TGTGCCTGGAGTAAAGACACCCGTACTGAAGCTTTCTTT. This encodes CAWSKDTRTEAFF.

In this sample, this clone turned up once. The CDR3 loop is CASSLDLAGVYEQYF. The CDR3, as DNA: TGTGCCAGCAGCTTAGACTTAGCGGGAGTGTACGAGCAGTACTTC. J is TRBJ2-7 and V is TRBV7-2; TRBD2 aligns across 9 bases. CDR3 size: 15 residues. In germline, CDR1 is SGHTA, CDR2 FQGNSA. Trimming at V came to 1 base and at J to 4 bases, leaving 5 bases not matched to a gene.

The CDR3 coding sequence is TGTGCCAGTAGAGAATCCGGGACTAGTCTCTACGAGCAGTACTTC. It specifies CASRESGTSLYEQYF. V usage is TRBV19 and J usage is TRBJ2-7; the match to TRBD2 covers 8 bases. Germline V gene data show CDR1 as LNHDA and CDR2 as SQIVND (reference sequence). The CDR3 covers 15 residues. V lost 6 bases and J lost 3; bases outside the gene matches: 10.

The chain couples TRBV5-5 to TRBJ2-7, with D possibly matching TRBD1 (7 bases). The V gene's germline CDR1 is SGHKS and CDR2 YYEKEE (reference sequence). Trimming stripped 4 bases from V and 0 bases from J, with 14 bases between. The CDR3 is 15 residues long. This chain's CDR3 is CASSRAGQSSYEQYF. The CDR3 nucleotides read TGTGCCAGCAGCCGGGCGGGACAGAGCTCCTACGAGCAGTACTTC.

This rearrangement joins TRBV15 to TRBJ2-7, with TRBD1 matching over 11 bases. The ends lost 5 bases at V and 5 bases at J; junction bases unmatched: 5. The CDR3 is made up of 14 amino acids. Per germline, CDR1 LNHNV and CDR2 YYDKDF (reference sequence). The chain's CDR3 is CATSHRDRGDEQYF. The CDR3 DNA is TGTGCCACCAGCCACCGGGACAGGGGGGACGAGCAGTACTTC.

The chain is built from TRBV6-4 and TRBJ2-3; 13 nucleotides match TRBD2. CDR3 length equals 19 residues. Trimming removed 4 bases from V and 2 bases from J; junction bases left unmatched: 12. Germline CDR1 is MRHNA and CDR2 is SNTAGT. DNA for the CDR3: TGTGCCAGCAGTGTTGCCGGGACTAGCGGGGTACTTAACACAGATACGCAGTATTTT. Translating it yields CASSVAGTSGVLNTDTQYF.

The CDR3 reads CAGGGSSNQPQHF. Written as DNA, the CDR3 is TGTGCCGGGGGAGGATCGAGCAATCAGCCCCAGCATTTT. The rearrangement joins TRBV19 to TRBJ1-5, with D possibly TRBD1 on 5 matching bases. CDR3 size: 13 residues. Germline values: CDR1 LNHDA, CDR2 SQIVND (reference sequence). The V end lost 11 bases, the J end lost 1 base, and 12 bases lay between the germline ends.

The chain is built from TRBV2 and TRBJ2-1; 7 bases fit TRBD2. Germline CDR1 and CDR2: SNHLY and FYNNEI. The CDR3 covers 12 residues. Losses at the gene ends were 5 bases for V and 9 bases for J; bases not matched to a gene: 4. This chain's CDR3 is CASSLREGEQFF. The CDR3 DNA sequence: TGTGCCAGCAGTCTCAGGGAGGGTGAGCAGTTCTTC.

The chain recombines TRBV6-5 with TRBJ2-1, with a possible D match to TRBD1 (6 bases). CDR3 length: 15 residues. Germline V CDR1 and CDR2: MNHEY, SVGAGI. Trimming took off 5 bases at V and 2 bases at J, with 13 bases between the two ends. CDR3 bases: TGTGCCAGCAGTCACGACAGGCTCGCCTACAATGAGCAGTTCTTC. Its translation is CASSHDRLAYNEQFF.

The rearrangement links TRBV28 to TRBJ2-5; maybe TRBD2 (6 bases). The CDR3 totals 14 residues. From germline, CDR1 is MDHEN and CDR2 SYDVKM. V lost 5 bases and J lost 5, with 15 bases in between. CDR3 DNA: TGTGCCAGCAGTCGCGGGGCGACTTATGAGACCCAGTACTTC. As protein: CASSRGATYETQYF.

The J gene is TRBJ2-1, the V gene TRBV9; TRBD2 matches at 9 bases. This CDR3 is built from 17 residues. Germline V gene data show CDR1 as SGDLS and CDR2 as YYNGEE. The V gene end was trimmed by 7 bases and the J gene end by 1 base; junction bases not matched to a gene: 12. The CDR3 sequence is CASGISGSGGSYNEQFF. The CDR3 DNA reads as TGTGCCAGCGGAATTAGCGGGAGCGGAGGGTCCTACAATGAGCAGTTCTTC.

The CDR3 loop reads CASSFTTGGATEAFF. The CDR3 coding sequence is TGTGCCAGCAGCTTCACAACGGGGGGCGCCACTGAAGCTTTCTTT. The rearrangement uses TRBV11-2 and TRBJ1-1; D is possibly TRBD1 (6 bases). Trimming stripped 3 bases from V and 4 bases from J, with 15 bases between. The CDR3 is 15 residues long. Germline V gene sequence: CDR1 SGHAT, CDR2 FQNNGV.

The chain couples TRBV6-5 to TRBJ2-7; TRBD1 is a possible D gene (6 bases). The germline gives CDR1 MNHEY, CDR2 SVGAGI. V was pared by 6 bases and J by 3 bases, with 9 bases between. This CDR3 has 12 amino acids. The CDR3 here is CASRGDNYEQYF. In DNA form, the CDR3 reads TGTGCCAGCAGGGGGGACAACTACGAGCAGTACTTC.

The rearrangement joins TRBV11-2 to TRBJ2-1; 8 bases are a match to TRBD2. V was pared by 1 base and J by 8 bases, with 7 bases of the junction left unmatched. The CDR3 consists of 15 residues. Per germline, CDR1 SGHAT and CDR2 FQNNGV. The CDR3 reads CASSLVVAGFHEQFF. CDR3 in DNA: TGTGCCAGCAGCTTAGTGGTAGCGGGATTTCATGAGCAGTTCTTC.

In DNA form, the CDR3 reads TGCGCCAGCAGCTTGATGGGGGGAAGTGGAACTGAAGCTTTCTTT. It yields the protein CASSLMGGSGTEAFF. V usage is TRBV5-1 and J usage is TRBJ1-1, with a tentative D call TRBD1 (5 bases). Trimming stripped 1 base from V and 5 bases from J, with 15 bases between. Germline V gene lookup returns CDR1 SGHRS and CDR2 YFSETQ. The CDR3 loop spans 15 amino acids.